This TCR beta chain was observed in a study of shared clonotypes between healthy human individuals. Study outcomes and limitations: A reduction in generation probabilities was seen for non-shared clonotypes relative to those shared by all four donors. Between a few donors, naive CD4 clonotypes were shared at a level of about 5%.

Only in-frame clones appear in the TCRdb table, and some are missing; sequencing was by immunoSEQ multiplex PCR. The sample carries over a million clones, just under 99% recorded once. Comments on this clone: Its antigen is undetermined.

Germline CDR1 is MDHEN and CDR2 is SYDVKM. This CDR3 region has 14 residues. V lost 3 bases, J lost 3 bases, and 8 bases lay in between. Sequenced input: naive CD4+ T cells sorted from blood. Indicated subset: CD45RA+ positively selected. This sequence originates from a young man in good health. The V gene is TRBV28, the J gene TRBJ2-2; D gene unclear. In nucleotides, the CDR3 is TGTGCCAGCAGTTTTAATGGCTACACCGGGGAGCTGTTTTTT. Amino acid sequence: CASSFNGYTGELFF.